A single sample gave rise to the 19 T cell receptor beta chains below, sequenced in a study of cytomegalovirus exposure and HLA in healthy donors. The study ran its PCR with 60 Vbeta and 13 Jbeta primers. Repertoires were generated with immunoSEQ multiplex PCR, while TCRdb's copy carries only in-frame clones and drops some. This sample yields about 80,000 clones, of which roughly four fifths are seen a single time; under 15% belongs to the top ten. Material for sequencing was PBMCs. These TCRs come from a human donor in good health.

The rearrangement uses TRBV12-5 and TRBJ1-5; a possible D gene is TRBD1 (5 bases). V dropped 5 bases and J dropped 0 bases, with 17 bases sitting between them. Germline CDR1 is LGHNT and CDR2 is FRNRAP. This CDR3 is built from 17 residues. The CDR3 is CASGILDRSYSNQPQHF. CDR3 nucleotides: TGTGCTAGTGGTATCCTCGACAGATCCTATAGCAATCAGCCCCAGCATTTT.

The V and J genes are TRBV4-1 and TRBJ2-7; TRBD2 might be the D (6 bases). V lost 0 bases and J 0 bases, leaving 12 bases between the germline ends. Germline CDR1 MGHRA, CDR2 YSYEKL. This CDR3 contains 16 residues. CDR3 DNA sequence: TGCGCCAGCAGCCAAGAGTGGAGGGCCTCCTCCTACGAGCAGTACTTC. Protein: CASSQEWRASSYEQYF.

The rearrangement links TRBV29-1 to TRBJ1-1; possible D gene TRBD1, 5 bases. The V end was cut by 2 bases, the J end by 10 bases, with 11 bases between. The CDR3 sequence is 11 residues long. The germline V gene has CDR1 SQVTM and CDR2 ANQGSEA. This chain's CDR3 is CSVEIPGRAFF. The CDR3 region has the DNA TGCAGCGTTGAAATTCCAGGGCGAGCTTTCTTT.

The rearrangement links TRBV19 to TRBJ1-5, with 10 bases identical to TRBD1. Per germline, CDR1 LNHDA and CDR2 SQIVND (reference sequence). There are 16 residues in the CDR3. Trimming took 3 bases from V and 7 from J; bases not matched to a gene: 9. CDR3 sequence (DNA): TGTGCCAGTAGTATCCGAGGTGGGACAGGGGTCCAGCCCCAGCATTTT. Amino acid sequence: CASSIRGGTGVQPQHF.

In the case of this clone: The junction does not match germline at one end; this may be a read error. The same CDR3 also results from other DNA sequences found in this sample. The chain combines TRBV5-1 with TRBJ2-5; 8 nucleotides match TRBD1. The CDR3 sequence is 14 residues long. Per germline, CDR1 SGHRS and CDR2 YFSETQ. CDR3 region: CASSLGDRYQTQYF. As DNA, the CDR3 is TGCGCCAGCAGCTTGGGGGACAGGTACCAGACCCAATACTTC.

By its share, this clone is medium-sized. V is TRBV7-2 and J is TRBJ1-3; D unclear. The CDR3 runs 12 residues. The V and J ends lost 4 bases and 4 bases respectively, with 5 bases between them. CDR1 and CDR2 from the germline V gene are SGHTA and FQGNSA. The CDR3 reads CASSSTGNTIYF. Here the CDR3 DNA reads TGTGCCAGCAGCTCGACAGGAAACACCATATATTTT. Full variable domain (missing parts from reference TRBV7-2 and TRBJ1-3): GAGVSQSPSNKVTEKGKDVELRCDPISGHTALYWYRQSLGQGLEFLIYFQGNSAPDKSGLPSDRFSAERTGGSVSTLTIQRTQQEDSAVYLCASSSTGNTIYFGEGSWLTVV.

The table lists this clone with a count of one. The rearrangement joins TRBV7-6 to TRBJ1-4; weak D call: TRBD1 (5 bases). Trimming stripped 1 base from V and 2 bases from J, with 14 bases between. The V gene's germline CDR1 is SGHVS and CDR2 FNYEAQ. The CDR3 is 17 amino acids. The CDR3 protein is CASSLGPRGSTNEKLFF. For the CDR3, the DNA is TGTGCCAGCAGCTTAGGGCCGCGGGGGTCGACTAATGAAAAACTGTTTTTT.

A few counts support this clone. This CDR3 is also generated by other DNA sequences in the sample. This chain uses TRBV7-2 with TRBJ2-7; the match to TRBD2 covers 7 bases. CDR1 SGHTA and CDR2 FQGNSA come from the germline V gene. The CDR3 has 12 amino acids. Trimming at V came to 2 bases and at J to 6 bases, leaving 1 base not matched to a gene. This CDR3 is CASSLTGGEQYF. CDR3 bases: TGTGCCAGCAGCTTAACGGGGGGCGAGCAGTACTTC.

This chain connects TRBV2 to TRBJ2-7, with a possible D match to TRBD2 (5 bases). The V gene lost 4 bases and the J gene lost 6 bases, with 10 bases spanning the gap. Per germline, CDR1 SNHLY and CDR2 FYNNEI. This CDR3 comprises 12 residues. For the CDR3, the DNA is TGTGCCAGCAGTGTGCAAGGGAGCGAGCAGTACTTC. Amino acids: CASSVQGSEQYF.

This clone was picked up a small number of times. The chain links TRBV5-4 to TRBJ2-3; 13 positions agree with TRBD2. CDR3 length: 18 amino acids. Per germline, CDR1 SGHNT and CDR2 YYREEE (reference sequence). V shed 1 base and J 0 bases; nucleotides not matched to a gene: 5. The CDR3, as DNA: TGTGCCAGCAGCTTGAAACTAGCGGGGGGGTCTAGCACAGATACGCAGTATTTT. This sequence encodes CASSLKLAGGSSTDTQYF.

This clone was observed once. The rearrangement uses TRBV13 and TRBJ1-6; D is possibly TRBD1 (6 bases). Germline CDR1 reads PRHDT; CDR2 reads FYEKMQ (reference sequence). The CDR3 contains 14 residues. Deletions cut 2 bases from V and 9 bases from J, with 11 bases between. This CDR3 is CASSLSGGSSPLHF. In DNA, the CDR3 is TGTGCCAGCAGCTTATCGGGGGGCAGTTCACCCCTCCACTTT.

This chain joins TRBV7-8 and TRBJ2-6; D gene unclear. The CDR3 has 16 residues. CDR1 and CDR2 (germline): SGHVS, FQNEAQ. V was clipped by 4 bases and J by 3 bases, with 13 bases between them. CDR3 DNA: TGTGCCAGCAGCTCGCGTTATGGCGGTGGGGCCAACGTCCTGACTTTC. Its translation: CASSSRYGGGANVLTF. Full variable domain (rest looked up from reference TRBV7-8 and TRBJ2-6): GAGVSQSPRYKVAKRGQDVALRCDPISGHVSLFWYQQALGQGPEFLTYFQNEAQLDKSGLPSDRFFAERPEGSVSTLKIQRTQQEDSAVYLCASSSRYGGGANVLTFGAGSRLTVL.

This chain connects TRBV29-1 to TRBJ1-2, with 9 bases identical to TRBD1. This CDR3 contains 15 residues. The V gene end was trimmed by 6 bases and the J gene end by 3 bases; junction bases not matched to a gene: 11. Germline V gene lookup returns CDR1 SQVTM and CDR2 ANQGSEA. This chain's CDR3 is CSVEHGQGIYYGYTF. CDR3 DNA: TGCAGCGTCGAGCACGGACAGGGGATTTACTATGGCTACACCTTC.

On this clone: Relative to the germline gene, one junction end is altered; a read error may explain this. The rearrangement joins TRBV15 to TRBJ1-1; D is possibly TRBD1 (5 bases). This CDR3 region has 14 residues. Germline V gene data show CDR1 as LNHNV and CDR2 as YYDKDF (reference sequence). Here the CDR3 DNA reads TGTGCCACCAGCGCGGGGGATATGAACACTGAAGCTCTCTTT. Protein sequence: CATSAGDMNTEALF. Full variable domain (rest looked up from reference TRBV15 and TRBJ1-1): DAMVIQNPRYQVTQFGKPVTLSCSQTLNHNVMYWYQQKSSQAPKLLFHYYDKDFNNEADTPDNFQSRRPNTSFCFLDIRSPGLGDTAMYLCATSAGDMNTEALFGQGTRLTVV.

J is TRBJ2-3 and V is TRBV19; no definite D call. Germline CDR1 reads LNHDA; CDR2 reads SQIVND (reference sequence). The germline V and J ends were trimmed by 5 bases and 2 bases, with 11 bases remaining between them. This CDR3 has 14 amino acids. The CDR3 DNA is TGTGCCAGTAGTCCCTCCCGGGTCACAGATACGCAGTATTTT. This encodes CASSPSRVTDTQYF.

This chain joins TRBV7-9 and TRBJ2-3; 9 positions match TRBD2. Losses at the gene ends were 1 base for V and 5 bases for J; bases not matched to a gene: 7. The CDR3 has 16 amino acids. The germline gives CDR1 SEHNR, CDR2 FQNEAQ (reference sequence). The CDR3 nucleotides are TGTGCCAGCAGCTTAGTTTTAGCGGGGGCTGTAGATACGCAGTATTTT. Its protein is CASSLVLAGAVDTQYF.

In this sample, this clone turned up once. The J gene is TRBJ2-4, the V gene TRBV5-5, with D possibly matching TRBD1 (6 bases). Trimming took off 0 bases at V and 3 bases at J, with 10 bases between the two ends. The CDR3 length is 15 residues. Germline lookup yields CDR1 SGHKS and CDR2 YYEKEE (reference sequence). This CDR3 reads CASSLAGVGKNIQYF. CDR3 DNA: TGTGCCAGCAGCTTGGCAGGGGTGGGCAAAAACATTCAGTACTTC.

In nucleotides, the CDR3 is TGTGCCAGCAGCATCGGACAGGGGGCAAACTATGGCTACACCTTC. This translates into CASSIGQGANYGYTF. V and J are TRBV5-6 and TRBJ1-2; 11 bases are shared with TRBD1. Trimming removed 4 bases from V and 2 bases from J; junction bases left unmatched: 4. Germline V gene data show CDR1 as SGHDT and CDR2 as YYEEEE. The CDR3 is made up of 15 amino acids.

The chain couples TRBV29-1 to TRBJ2-3; a possible D gene is TRBD1 (6 bases). The germline CDR1 and CDR2 sequences are SQVTM and ANQGSEA. The CDR3 is 13 amino acids. V gave up 4 bases and J gave up 3 bases, with 11 bases separating them. CDR3 residues: CSVVWTVTDTQYF. Here the CDR3 DNA reads TGCAGCGTTGTGTGGACAGTGACAGATACGCAGTATTTT.